This TCR beta chain was observed in a study of response to subunit inactivated influenza vaccine. Broader study findings: A suggestion made by the authors is that each seasonal influenza vaccination recruits few new T cells.

Germline CDR1 is SGHTA and CDR2 is FQGNSA. The CDR3 runs to 15 residues. V gave up 1 base and J gave up 3 bases, with 13 bases separating them. In this sample, this clonotype turned up a few times. Its antigen is unidentified. TCRdb fed the RT-PCR reads into MiXCR, producing one record per CDR3 protein. Of around 150,000 distinct CDR3 sequences detected, under 13% appear once; the ten largest clones hold approximately 13%. The clonotype originates from a man aged 50 or older who received an inactivated influenza vaccine. V and J are TRBV7-2 and TRBJ2-7; TRBD2 is a possible D gene (5 bases). The specimen was non-naive T cells sorted from PBMCs, collected 40 to 50 days after vaccination. The DNA for the CDR3 is TGTGCCAGCAGCTTAGTCACGGGAACCCTCTACGAGCAGTACTTC. Encoded protein: CASSLVTGTLYEQYF.